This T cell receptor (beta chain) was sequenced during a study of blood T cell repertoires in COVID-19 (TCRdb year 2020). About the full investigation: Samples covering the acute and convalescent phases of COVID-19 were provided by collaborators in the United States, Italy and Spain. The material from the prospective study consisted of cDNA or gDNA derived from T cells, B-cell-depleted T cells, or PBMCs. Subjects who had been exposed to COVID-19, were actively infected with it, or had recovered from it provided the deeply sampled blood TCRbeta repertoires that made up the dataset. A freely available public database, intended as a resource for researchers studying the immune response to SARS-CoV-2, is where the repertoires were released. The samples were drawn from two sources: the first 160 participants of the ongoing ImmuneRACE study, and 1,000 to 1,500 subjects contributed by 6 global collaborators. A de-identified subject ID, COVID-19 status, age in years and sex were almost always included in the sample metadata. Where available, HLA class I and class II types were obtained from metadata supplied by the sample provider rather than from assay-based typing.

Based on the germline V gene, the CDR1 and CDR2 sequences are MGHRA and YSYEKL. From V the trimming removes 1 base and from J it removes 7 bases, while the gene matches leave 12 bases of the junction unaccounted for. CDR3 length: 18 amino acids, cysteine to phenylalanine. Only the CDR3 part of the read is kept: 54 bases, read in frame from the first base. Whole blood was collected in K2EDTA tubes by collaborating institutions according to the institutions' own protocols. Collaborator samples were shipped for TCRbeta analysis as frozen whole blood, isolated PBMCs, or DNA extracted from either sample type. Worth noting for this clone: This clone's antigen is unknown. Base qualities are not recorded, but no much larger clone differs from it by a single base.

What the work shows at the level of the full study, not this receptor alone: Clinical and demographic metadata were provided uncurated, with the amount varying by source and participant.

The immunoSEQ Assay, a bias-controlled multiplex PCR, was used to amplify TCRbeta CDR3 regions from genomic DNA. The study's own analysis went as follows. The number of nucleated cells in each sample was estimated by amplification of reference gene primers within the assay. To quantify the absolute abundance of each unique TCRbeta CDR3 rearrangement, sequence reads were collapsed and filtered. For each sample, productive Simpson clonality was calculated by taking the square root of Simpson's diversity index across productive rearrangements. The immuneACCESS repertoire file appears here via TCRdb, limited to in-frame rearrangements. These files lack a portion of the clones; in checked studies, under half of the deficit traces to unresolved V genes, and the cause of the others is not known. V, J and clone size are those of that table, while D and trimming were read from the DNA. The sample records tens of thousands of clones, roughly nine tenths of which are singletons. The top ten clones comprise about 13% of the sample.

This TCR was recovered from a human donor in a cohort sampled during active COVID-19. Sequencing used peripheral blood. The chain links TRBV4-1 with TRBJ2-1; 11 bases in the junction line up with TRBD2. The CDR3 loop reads CASSQGALAGGLGNEQFF. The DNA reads TGCGCCAGCAGCCAAGGGGCCTTAGCGGGAGGGCTTGGGAATGAGCAGTTCTTC.